This TCR beta chain was recorded in a study of T cells in Graves' hyperthyroidism and ophthalmopathy. Clinical symptoms, serum thyroxine and TRAb, thyroid ultrasound and orbital computed tomography were used for the diagnoses. The CDR3 length is 11 residues. V was trimmed by 3 bases and J by 6 bases, leaving 4 bases between them. The V gene's germline CDR1 is ENHRY and CDR2 SYGVKD. Authors of the study amplified TCR beta CDR3 regions from RNA transcripts. When the TCR CDR3 underwent first-round RT-PCR, the HTBI primer set was used. TCRdb called the multiplex PCR reads again in MiXCR, with one record for every CDR3 protein. The table has roughly 580,000 distinct CDR3 sequences, approximately 15% seen once.

Sequenced sample: blood. V and J are TRBV10-3 and TRBJ2-3, with D unresolved. The sequence was collected from a woman aged 25-40 years with Graves' hyperthyroidism that later progressed to Graves' ophthalmopathy. CDR3 in amino acids: CAISDPDTQYF. In nucleotides, the CDR3 is TGTGCCATCAGTGACCCCGATACGCAGTATTTT.